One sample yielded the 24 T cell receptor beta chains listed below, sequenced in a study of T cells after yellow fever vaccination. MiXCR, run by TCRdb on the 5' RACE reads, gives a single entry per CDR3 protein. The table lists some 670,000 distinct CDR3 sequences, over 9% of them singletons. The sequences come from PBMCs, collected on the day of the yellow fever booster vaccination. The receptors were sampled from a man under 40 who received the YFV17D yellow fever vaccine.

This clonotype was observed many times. CDR3 coding DNA: TGCGCCAGCAGCGGCCGGACTAGCGGGAGCCACGAGCAGTACTTC. Encoded protein: CASSGRTSGSHEQYF. This chain uses TRBV5-1 with TRBJ2-7, with TRBD2 matching 13 bases. V lost 4 bases, J lost 5 bases, and 6 bases stayed unmatched. The CDR3 runs to 15 residues. CDR1 SGHRS and CDR2 YFSETQ come from the germline V gene. The full variable domain, its missing parts supplied by reference TRBV5-1 and TRBJ2-7, is KAGVTQTPRYLIKTRGQQVTLSCSPISGHRSVSWYQQTPGQGLQFLFEYFSETQRNKGNFPGRFSGRQFSNSRSEMNVSTLELGDSALYLCASSGRTSGSHEQYFGPGTRLTVT.

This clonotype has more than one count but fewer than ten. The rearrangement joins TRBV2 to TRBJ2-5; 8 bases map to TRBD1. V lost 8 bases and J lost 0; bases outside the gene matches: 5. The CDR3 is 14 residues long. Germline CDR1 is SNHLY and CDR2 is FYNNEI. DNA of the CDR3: TGTGCCAGCGAGGACAGGGCGTACCAAGAGACCCAGTACTTC. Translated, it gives CASEDRAYQETQYF.

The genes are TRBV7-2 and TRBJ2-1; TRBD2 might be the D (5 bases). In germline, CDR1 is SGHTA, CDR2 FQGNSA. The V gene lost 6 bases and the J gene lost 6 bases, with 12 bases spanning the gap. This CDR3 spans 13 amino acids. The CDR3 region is CASSQRRGNEQFF. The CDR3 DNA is TGTGCCAGCAGTCAGCGTCGGGGCAATGAGCAGTTCTTC.

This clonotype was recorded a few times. In DNA, the CDR3 is TGTGCCACTTCCCCCGGGACACCTTACGAGCAGTACTTC. Amino acid sequence: CATSPGTPYEQYF. V gene TRBV19 combines with J gene TRBJ2-7; TRBD1 might be the D (6 bases). V was cut by 10 bases and J by 4 bases, with 17 bases left in between. The CDR3 contains 13 residues. CDR1 and CDR2 from the germline V gene are LNHDA and SQIVND (reference sequence).

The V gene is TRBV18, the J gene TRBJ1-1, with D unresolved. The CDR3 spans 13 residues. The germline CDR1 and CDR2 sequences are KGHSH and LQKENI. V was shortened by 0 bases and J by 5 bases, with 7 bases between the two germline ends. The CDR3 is CASSPPSGTEAFF. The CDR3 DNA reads TGTGCCAGCTCACCACCGTCCGGGACTGAAGCTTTCTTT.

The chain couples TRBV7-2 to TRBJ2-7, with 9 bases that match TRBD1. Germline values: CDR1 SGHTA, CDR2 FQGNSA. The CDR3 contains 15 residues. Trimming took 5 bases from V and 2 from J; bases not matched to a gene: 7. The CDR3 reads CASSIRQGGTYEQYF. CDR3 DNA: TGTGCCAGCAGCATTCGACAGGGGGGGACCTACGAGCAGTACTTC.

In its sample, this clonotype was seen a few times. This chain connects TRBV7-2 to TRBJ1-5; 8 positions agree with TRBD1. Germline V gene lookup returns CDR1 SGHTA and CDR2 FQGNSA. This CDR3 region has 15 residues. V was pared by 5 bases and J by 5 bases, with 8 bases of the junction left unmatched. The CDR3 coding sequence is TGTGCCAGCAGCGTAGGACAGGGCGGCTATCAGCCCCAGCATTTT. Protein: CASSVGQGGYQPQHF.

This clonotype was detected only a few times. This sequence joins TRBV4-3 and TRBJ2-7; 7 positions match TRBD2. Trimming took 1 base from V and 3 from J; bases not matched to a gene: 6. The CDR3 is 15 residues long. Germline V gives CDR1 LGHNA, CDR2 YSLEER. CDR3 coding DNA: TGCGCCAGCAGCCAAGTGGGGCGGGAGAACTACGAGCAGTACTTC. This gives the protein CASSQVGRENYEQYF.

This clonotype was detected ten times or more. This CDR3 reads CSATQGFEEKLFF. As DNA, the CDR3 is TGCAGTGCTACACAGGGGTTTGAGGAAAAACTGTTTTTT. The chain joins TRBV20-1 to TRBJ1-4; 7 nucleotides line up with TRBD1. Losses at the gene ends were 4 bases for V and 8 bases for J; bases not matched to a gene: 7. The CDR3 sequence is 13 residues long. Germline CDR1 is DFQATT and CDR2 is SNEGSKA (reference sequence).

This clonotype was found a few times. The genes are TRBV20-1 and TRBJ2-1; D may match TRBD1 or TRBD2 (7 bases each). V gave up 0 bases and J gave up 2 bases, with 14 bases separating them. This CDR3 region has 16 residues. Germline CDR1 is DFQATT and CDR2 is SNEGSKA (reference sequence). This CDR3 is CSARDQTGRAYNEQFF. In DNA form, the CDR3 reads TGCAGTGCTAGAGACCAGACAGGGAGGGCCTACAATGAGCAGTTCTTC.

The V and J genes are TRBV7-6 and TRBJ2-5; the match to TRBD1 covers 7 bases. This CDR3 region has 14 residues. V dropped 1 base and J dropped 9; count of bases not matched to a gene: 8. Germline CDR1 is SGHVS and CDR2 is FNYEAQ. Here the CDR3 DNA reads TGTGCCAGCAGCTTAGAAGTAGGGGGCCCGTCCCAGTACTTC. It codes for CASSLEVGGPSQYF.

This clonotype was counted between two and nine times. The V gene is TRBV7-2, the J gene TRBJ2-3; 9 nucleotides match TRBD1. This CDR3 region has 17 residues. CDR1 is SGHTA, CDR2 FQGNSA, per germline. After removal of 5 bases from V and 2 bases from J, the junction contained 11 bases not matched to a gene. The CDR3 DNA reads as TGTGCCAGCAGCGTTCGGGACAGGGAAGAATTCACAGATACGCAGTATTTT. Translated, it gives CASSVRDREEFTDTQYF.

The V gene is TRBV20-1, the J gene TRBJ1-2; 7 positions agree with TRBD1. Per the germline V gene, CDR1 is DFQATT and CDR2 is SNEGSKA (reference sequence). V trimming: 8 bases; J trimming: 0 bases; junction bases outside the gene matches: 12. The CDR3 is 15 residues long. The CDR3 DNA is TGCAGTTCGCCCCCGGGGGGGACAGCTAACTATGGCTACACCTTC. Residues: CSSPPGGTANYGYTF.

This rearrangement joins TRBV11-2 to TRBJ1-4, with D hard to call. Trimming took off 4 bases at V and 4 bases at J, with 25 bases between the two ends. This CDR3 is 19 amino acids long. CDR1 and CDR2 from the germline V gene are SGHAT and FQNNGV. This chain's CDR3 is CASSSGRGAQLMGNEKLFF. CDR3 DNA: TGTGCCAGCAGCTCAGGACGAGGTGCCCAGCTCATGGGTAATGAAAAACTGTTTTTT.

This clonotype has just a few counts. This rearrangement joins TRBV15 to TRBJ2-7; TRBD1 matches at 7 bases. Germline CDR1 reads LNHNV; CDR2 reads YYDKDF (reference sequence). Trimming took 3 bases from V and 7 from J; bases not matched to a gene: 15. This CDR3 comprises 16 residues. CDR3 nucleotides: TGTGCCACCAGCAGCGTCCACCAGACAGGGCTGGGGGAGCAGTACTTC. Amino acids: CATSSVHQTGLGEQYF.

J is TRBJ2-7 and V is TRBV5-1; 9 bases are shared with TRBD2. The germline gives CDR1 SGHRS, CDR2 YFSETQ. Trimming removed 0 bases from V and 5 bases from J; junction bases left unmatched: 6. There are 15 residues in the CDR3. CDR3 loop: CASSLVPSGTDEQYF. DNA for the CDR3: TGCGCCAGCAGCTTGGTTCCTAGCGGGACAGACGAGCAGTACTTC.

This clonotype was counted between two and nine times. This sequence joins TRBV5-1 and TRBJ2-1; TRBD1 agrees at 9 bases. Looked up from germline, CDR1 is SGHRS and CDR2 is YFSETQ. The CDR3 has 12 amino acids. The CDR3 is CATQGAGNEQFF. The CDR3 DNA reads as TGCGCTACACAGGGGGCAGGAAATGAGCAGTTCTTC.

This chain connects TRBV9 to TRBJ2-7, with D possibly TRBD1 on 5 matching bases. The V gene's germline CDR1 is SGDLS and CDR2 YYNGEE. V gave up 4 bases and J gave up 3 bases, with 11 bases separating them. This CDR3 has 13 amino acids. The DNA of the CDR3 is TGTGCCAGCAGCTTTGCAACAGGCTACGAGCAGTACTTC. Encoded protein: CASSFATGYEQYF.

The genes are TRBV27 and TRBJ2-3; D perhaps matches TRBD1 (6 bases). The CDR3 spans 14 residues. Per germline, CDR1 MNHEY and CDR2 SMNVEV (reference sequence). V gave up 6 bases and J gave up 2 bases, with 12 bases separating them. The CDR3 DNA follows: TGTGCCAGCAGGGGGTCAGGGGACACAGATACGCAGTATTTT. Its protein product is CASRGSGDTDTQYF.

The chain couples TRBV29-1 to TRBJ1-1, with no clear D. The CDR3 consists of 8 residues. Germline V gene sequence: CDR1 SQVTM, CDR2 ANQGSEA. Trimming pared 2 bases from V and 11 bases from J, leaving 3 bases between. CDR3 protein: CSVEMAFF. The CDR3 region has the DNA TGCAGCGTTGAAATGGCTTTCTTT.

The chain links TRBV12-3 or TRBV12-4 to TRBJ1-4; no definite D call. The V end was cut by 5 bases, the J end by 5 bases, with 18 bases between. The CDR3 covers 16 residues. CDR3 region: CASSAGSGPRNEKLFF. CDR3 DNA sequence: TGTGCCAGCAGTGCGGGATCCGGGCCCCGGAATGAAAAACTGTTTTTT.

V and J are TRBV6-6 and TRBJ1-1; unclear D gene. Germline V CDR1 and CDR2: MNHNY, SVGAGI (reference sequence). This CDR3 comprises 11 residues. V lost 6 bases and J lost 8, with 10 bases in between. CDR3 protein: CASSRDEEAFF. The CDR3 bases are TGTGCCAGCAGCAGAGATGAAGAAGCTTTCTTT.

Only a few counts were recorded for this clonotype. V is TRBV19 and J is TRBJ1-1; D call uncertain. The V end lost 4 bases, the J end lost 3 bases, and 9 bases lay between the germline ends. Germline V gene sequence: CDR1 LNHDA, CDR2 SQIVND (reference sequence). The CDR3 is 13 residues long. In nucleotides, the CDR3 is TGTGCCAGTAGTAGCCTTCTGGACACTGAAGCTTTCTTT. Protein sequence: CASSSLLDTEAFF.

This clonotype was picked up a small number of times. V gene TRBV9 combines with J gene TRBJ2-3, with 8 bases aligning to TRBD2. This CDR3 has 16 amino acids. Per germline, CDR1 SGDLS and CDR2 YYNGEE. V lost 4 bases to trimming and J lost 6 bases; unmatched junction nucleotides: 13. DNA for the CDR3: TGTGCCAGCAGCCCAAACTCAGCGGGAGTTGGGGATACGCAGTATTTT. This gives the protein CASSPNSAGVGDTQYF.